This TCR beta chain appears in the sequencing data of a study of cytomegalovirus exposure and HLA in healthy donors. Study-wide findings and caveats: Relative to the approximately 700-donor mean, N-insertions were reportedly fewer in an Asian-associated ancestry cluster in a later analysis.

The PCR ran on 60 Vbeta and 13 Jbeta primers. Sequenced by immunoSEQ multiplex PCR; TCRdb stores in-frame clones only, minus some. The sample carries about 140,000 clones, roughly 77% recorded once. As for this clone: Its specificity is not known.

The CDR3 loop spans 16 amino acids. CDR1 and CDR2 from the germline V gene are SGHTS and YDEGEE. J lost 10 bases, V lost 5 bases, and 12 bases had no gene match. The J gene is TRBJ2-1, the V gene TRBV5-8; 13 bases match TRBD2. Sequencing was carried out using PBMCs. This clonotype was sampled from a female donor in good health and CMV-seronegative. In DNA, the CDR3 is TGTGCCAGCAGTCACGCTAGACTAGCGGGAGGCATCGAGCAGTTCTTC. Its translation: CASSHARLAGGIEQFF.